This paragraph covers one T cell receptor beta chain sequence. The antigen remains unidentified. The sample comes from a study of monozygotic twins with inflammatory bowel disease. Notes on the study in general: The authors could not tell different T cell subtypes apart.

CDR3 size: 14 residues. Reprocessing the 5' RACE reads, TCRdb reports a single entry for every CDR3 protein and omits DNA. The sample's table shows some 200,000 distinct CDR3 sequences. V gene TRBV12-3 or TRBV12-4 combines with J gene TRBJ2-1; the TRBD2 assignment by TCRdb is unverifiable without DNA. Material for sequencing was blood. The clonotype was recovered from a human donor with ulcerative colitis or Crohn's disease, or a healthy co-twin of an affected twin (not recorded which). The CDR3 reads CASSSGLAGVSQFF.